A selection of T cell receptor beta chains follows, all from one sample in a study of chronic HIV infection and antiretroviral therapy. Each CDR3 protein is one row after TCRdb ran MiXCR on the 5' RACE reads. Of roughly 50,000 distinct CDR3 sequences listed, 19% are singletons. Sequenced sample: peripheral blood. These receptors were collected from an adult who had HIV and had not received antiretroviral therapy, or was an uninfected healthy control (not recorded which). Each CDR3 is given with its conserved first and last residue. The D gene is left open where the match is weak. A row's size may be missing; if present it is once, few, many or a size class.

v_gene	j_gene	abundance	d_gene	CDR3aa	CDR3nt
TRBV24-1	TRBJ2-7	few	.	CATSDLSRGEQYF	TGTGCCACCAGTGATTTGAGCAGGGGTGAGCAGTACTTC
TRBV29-1	TRBJ2-1	.	TRBD2	CSVWTSGNSEQFF	TGCAGCGTTTGGACTAGCGGAAACTCTGAGCAGTTCTTC
TRBV5-1	TRBJ2-7	few	.	CASSLSLGEFYEQYF	TGCGCCAGCAGCTTGTCGCTCGGGGAGTTCTACGAGCAGTACTTC
TRBV2	TRBJ2-5	.	TRBD1	CASSVWTGEETQYF	TGTGCCAGCAGTGTATGGACAGGGGAAGAGACCCAGTACTTC
TRBV9	TRBJ1-2	.	.	CASSVGAGRVSYYGYTF	TGTGCCAGCAGCGTTGGAGCGGGACGCGTTTCTTACTATGGCTACACCTTC
TRBV11-2	TRBJ2-7	.	TRBD2	CASSPTERDYRPEQYF	TGTGCCAGCAGCCCCACTGAGAGGGACTACCGGCCCGAGCAGTACTTC
TRBV29-1	TRBJ1-4	few	.	CSVETEGEKLFF	TGCAGCGTTGAAACTGAGGGAGAAAAACTGTTTTTT
TRBV28	TRBJ1-6	.	.	CASRVGGGDSPLHF	TGTGCCAGCAGAGTAGGTGGGGGGGATTCACCCCTCCACTTT
TRBV11-2	TRBJ2-4	.	.	CASRRMSKNIQYF	TGTGCCAGCAGACGAATGTCCAAAAACATTCAGTACTTC
TRBV28	TRBJ2-7	.	.	CASRSWGSYEQYF	TGTGCCAGCAGGTCATGGGGGTCCTACGAGCAGTACTTC
TRBV10-1	TRBJ2-1	.	TRBD2	CASSSSGHNEQFF	TGCGCCAGCTCTTCTAGCGGGCATAATGAGCAGTTCTTC
TRBV3-1	TRBJ2-6	.	.	CASSQGAGANVLTF	TGTGCCAGCAGCCAGGGGGCTGGGGCCAACGTCCTGACTTTC
TRBV11-2	TRBJ1-1	few	.	CASSPLRDTEAFF	TGTGCCAGCAGCCCTCTGAGGGACACTGAAGCTTTCTTT
TRBV20-1	TRBJ2-7	few	TRBD1	CSARPSTGVLSYEQYF	TGCAGTGCTAGACCTTCCACAGGGGTCCTCTCCTACGAGCAGTACTTC
TRBV2	TRBJ1-4	.	.	CASSERPRNEKLFF	TGTGCCAGCAGTGAAAGGCCCAGGAATGAAAAACTGTTTTTT
TRBV24-1	TRBJ2-7	.	.	CATSPAGSYEQYF	TGTGCCACCTCCCCCGCAGGGTCCTACGAGCAGTACTTC
TRBV27	TRBJ2-5	few	TRBD1	CASGILGQNQETQYF	TGTGCCAGCGGAATTTTGGGACAGAACCAAGAGACCCAGTACTTC
TRBV28	TRBJ2-7	.	.	CASSLAAASYEQYF	TGTGCCAGCAGTTTAGCCGCGGCCTCCTACGAGCAGTACTTC
TRBV27	TRBJ1-6	.	.	CASSLWALDNSPLHF	TGTGCCAGCAGTTTATGGGCACTTGATAATTCACCCCTCCACTTT
TRBV29-1	TRBJ2-5	few	.	CSVAGPPYF	TGCAGCGTTGCCGGGCCCCCGTACTTC
TRBV7-2	TRBJ2-7	.	.	CASSLGPRIASQAYEQYF	TGTGCCAGCAGCTTAGGACCCAGAATAGCCTCACAGGCCTACGAGCAGTACTTC
TRBV28	TRBJ2-7	.	.	CASSFPQLYEQYF	TGTGCCAGCAGTTTCCCCCAGTTATACGAGCAGTACTTC
TRBV28	TRBJ1-2	.	.	CALGRTGKGYTF	TGTGCTTTGGGACGTACCGGGAAGGGCTACACCTTC
TRBV28	TRBJ2-3	.	TRBD1	CASRPGGRTDTQYF	TGTGCCAGCAGACCAGGGGGCCGCACAGATACGCAGTATTTT
TRBV20-1	TRBJ1-4	.	TRBD1	CSAPGQFNEKLFF	TGCAGTGCCCCGGGACAGTTTAATGAAAAACTGTTTTTT
TRBV2	TRBJ1-4	.	TRBD1	CASSEDRVVEKLFF	TGTGCCAGCAGCGAGGACAGGGTAGTTGAAAAACTGTTTTTT
TRBV12-3/TRBV12-4	TRBJ2-5	few	TRBD2	CASKGGRETQYF	TGTGCCAGCAAGGGCGGGAGAGAGACCCAGTACTTC
TRBV28	TRBJ2-7	.	.	CASKRPGMSSYEQYF	TGTGCCAGCAAACGGCCAGGGATGAGCTCCTACGAGCAGTACTTC